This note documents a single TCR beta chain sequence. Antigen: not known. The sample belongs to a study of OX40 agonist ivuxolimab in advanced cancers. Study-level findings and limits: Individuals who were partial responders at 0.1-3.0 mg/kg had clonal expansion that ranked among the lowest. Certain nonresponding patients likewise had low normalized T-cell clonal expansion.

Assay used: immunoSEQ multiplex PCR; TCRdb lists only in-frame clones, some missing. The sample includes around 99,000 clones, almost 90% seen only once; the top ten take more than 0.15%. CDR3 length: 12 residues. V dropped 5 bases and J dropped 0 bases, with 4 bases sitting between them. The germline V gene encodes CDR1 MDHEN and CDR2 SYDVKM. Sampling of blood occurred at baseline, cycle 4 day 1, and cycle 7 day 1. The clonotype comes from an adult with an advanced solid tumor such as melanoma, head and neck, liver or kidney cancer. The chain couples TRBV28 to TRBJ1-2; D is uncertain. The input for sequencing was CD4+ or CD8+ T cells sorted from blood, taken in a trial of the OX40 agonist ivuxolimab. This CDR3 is CASSIANYGYTF. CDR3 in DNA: TGTGCCAGCAGTATAGCTAACTATGGCTACACCTTC.